Below, 21 T cell receptor beta chains from the same sample are listed, as sequenced in a study of T cells expressing NK-cell markers. TCRdb re-called the 5' RACE reads and catalogs CDR3 proteins one per entry, DNA excluded. This table holds about 380,000 distinct CDR3 sequences. Sequenced: blood T cells: a sorted CD56 or NKG2C T cell subset, CD4+ or CD8+ T cells, or bulk PBMC T cells (not recorded which). These receptor sequences come from a man aged 18 to 69 in good health.

The chain combines TRBV7-9 with TRBJ2-7; as DNA is missing, the TRBD1 call by TCRdb cannot be tested. Germline CDR1 reads SEHNR; CDR2 reads FQNEAQ (reference sequence). This CDR3 is built from 13 residues. The CDR3 spells CASNTDREYEQYF.

The V call is TRBV29-1, the J call TRBJ2-3; TCRdb's D gene call, TRBD1, goes unchecked for lack of DNA. CDR1 is SQVTM, CDR2 ANQGSEA, per germline. The CDR3 sequence is 15 residues long. This CDR3 reads CSAQKQGRGTDTQYF.

The rearrangement links TRBV5-1 to TRBJ1-2; TCRdb's assignment of TRBD1 cannot be checked, as there is no DNA. CDR1 and CDR2 (germline): SGHRS, YFSETQ. The CDR3 is 15 residues long. Here the CDR3 reads CASSLGQGIGNGYTF.

The chain uses TRBV10-3 and TRBJ2-2; the D call from TCRdb, TRBD2, cannot be confirmed without DNA. Germline CDR1 ENHRY, CDR2 SYGVKD. This CDR3 comprises 14 residues. CDR3 sequence: CAISGTSNTGELFF.

The chain links TRBV7-9 to TRBJ1-1. Per germline, CDR1 SEHNR and CDR2 FQNEAQ (reference sequence). The CDR3 runs 12 residues. CDR3 residues: CASSLGWTEAFF.

The V call is TRBV5-1, the J call TRBJ2-1. CDR3 size: 14 residues. From germline, CDR1 is SGHRS and CDR2 YFSETQ. CDR3 loop: CASRSGESYNEQFF.

The chain links TRBV2 to TRBJ1-2. From germline, CDR1 is SNHLY and CDR2 FYNNEI. CDR3 length: 13 amino acids. This CDR3 is CASVLTWTRGYTF.

The rearrangement links TRBV6-1 to TRBJ2-3; checking the TCRdb D call of TRBD1 is not possible without DNA. Germline assignment: CDR1 MNHNS and CDR2 SASEGT. The CDR3 consists of 14 residues. Here the CDR3 reads CASREPGQGDTQYF.

This chain uses TRBV6-1 with TRBJ2-1; TCRdb designates TRBD1, a call that cannot be tested without DNA. Germline CDR1 reads MNHNS; CDR2 reads SASEGT. CDR3 size: 13 residues. CDR3 loop: CASSGQEWNEQFF.

The chain joins TRBV2 to TRBJ1-6; the D call from TCRdb, TRBD1, cannot be confirmed without DNA. Germline CDR1 reads SNHLY; CDR2 reads FYNNEI. The CDR3 runs 15 residues. The CDR3 region is CASSQTGVDNSPLHF.

The chain links TRBV20-1 to TRBJ2-5; as DNA is missing, the TRBD2 call by TCRdb cannot be tested. Germline V gene data show CDR1 as DFQATT and CDR2 as SNEGSKA (reference sequence). The CDR3 loop spans 12 amino acids. CDR3 residues: CSAGPGLPRAYF.

The rearrangement uses TRBV3-1 and TRBJ2-1; TCRdb's D call, TRBD2, is unchecked because there is no DNA. Germline loops: CDR1 LGHDT, CDR2 YNNKEL (reference sequence). The CDR3 is 16 residues long. The CDR3 loop reads CASSQEIAGVYNEQFF.

This sequence joins TRBV7-2 and TRBJ1-6; the TCRdb D gene call, TRBD1, has no DNA to confirm it. Germline V lookup: CDR1 SGHTA, CDR2 FQGNSA. The CDR3 sequence is 16 residues long. Here the CDR3 reads CASSLEGRANNSPLHF.

The chain carries TRBV3-1 and TRBJ1-1; the TCRdb call, TRBD1, lacks DNA for checking. CDR3 length equals 13 residues. Germline V gene data show CDR1 as LGHDT and CDR2 as YNNKEL (reference sequence). The CDR3 is CASSLRSGQEAFF.

This chain uses TRBV4-1 with TRBJ2-5. The CDR3 has 13 residues. Germline CDR1 reads MGHRA; CDR2 reads YSYEKL. CDR3 region: CASSQAAGETQYF.

The rearrangement uses TRBV6-5 and TRBJ2-5; lacking DNA, the TRBD1 call made by TCRdb goes unchecked. There are 14 residues in the CDR3. The germline CDR1 and CDR2 sequences are MNHEY and SVGAGI. The CDR3 protein is CASLDWGGLETQYF.

This chain's CDR3 is CASSPPLIYEQFF. The rearrangement joins TRBV18 to TRBJ2-1. This CDR3 has 13 residues. Germline CDR1 and CDR2: KGHSH and LQKENI.

The chain recombines TRBV29-1 with TRBJ2-2; TCRdb proposes TRBD1, but this gene call is untestable without DNA. There are 14 residues in the CDR3. In germline, CDR1 is SQVTM, CDR2 ANQGSEA. This chain's CDR3 is CSVDVVGDGGELFF.

V and J are TRBV6-2 or TRBV6-3 and TRBJ1-1. Germline V gene lookup returns CDR1 MNHEY and CDR2 SVGEGT. CDR3 length equals 14 residues. Here the CDR3 reads CASIPSDRNTEAFF.

CDR3 sequence reads: CASSPAPYYEQYF. The genes are TRBV5-5 and TRBJ2-7; TCRdb selects TRBD1, and the lack of DNA leaves this call unchecked. This CDR3 comprises 13 residues. The germline CDR1 and CDR2 sequences are SGHKS and YYEKEE (reference sequence).

This sequence joins TRBV12-5 and TRBJ2-3; the D call from TCRdb, TRBD1, cannot be confirmed without DNA. This CDR3 is built from 13 residues. In germline, CDR1 is LGHNT, CDR2 FRNRAP. The CDR3 reads CASGDRYTDTQYF.